The 2 T cell receptor beta chains in this list originate from one sample, sequenced in a study of monozygotic twins with inflammatory bowel disease. TCRdb re-called the 5' RACE reads and catalogs CDR3 proteins one per entry, DNA excluded. This sample's table has about 330,000 distinct CDR3 sequences. What was sequenced was blood. These receptor sequences come from a human donor with ulcerative colitis or Crohn's disease, or a healthy co-twin of an affected twin (not recorded which).

This chain connects TRBV6-1 to TRBJ1-5. The CDR3 extends over 14 amino acids. Looked up from germline, CDR1 is MNHNS and CDR2 is SASEGT. This CDR3 is CASSEFIAAGPQHF.

The chain is built from TRBV11-2 and TRBJ2-7; TCRdb calls TRBD1, which cannot be checked without DNA. Germline CDR1 is SGHAT and CDR2 is FQNNGV. The CDR3 sequence is 18 residues long. The CDR3 here is CASSSIRDRGEFGYEQYF.